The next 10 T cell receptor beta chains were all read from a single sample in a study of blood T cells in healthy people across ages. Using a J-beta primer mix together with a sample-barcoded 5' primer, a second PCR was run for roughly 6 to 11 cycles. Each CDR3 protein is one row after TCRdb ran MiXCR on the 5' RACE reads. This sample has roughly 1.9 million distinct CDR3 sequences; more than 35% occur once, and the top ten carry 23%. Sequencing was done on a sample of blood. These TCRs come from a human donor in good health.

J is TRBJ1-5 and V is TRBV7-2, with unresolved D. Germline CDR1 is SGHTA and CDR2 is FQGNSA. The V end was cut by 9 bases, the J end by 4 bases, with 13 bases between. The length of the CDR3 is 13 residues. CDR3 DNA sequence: TGTGCCAGTACTCCGGACGCAAATCAGCCCCAGCATTTT. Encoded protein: CASTPDANQPQHF.

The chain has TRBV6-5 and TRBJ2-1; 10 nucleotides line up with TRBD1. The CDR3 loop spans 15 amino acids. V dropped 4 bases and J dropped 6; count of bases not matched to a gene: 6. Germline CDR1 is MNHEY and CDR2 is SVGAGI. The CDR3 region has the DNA TGTGCCAGCAGTTTGGACAGGGGGTCCCTCAATGAGCAGTTCTTC. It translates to CASSLDRGSLNEQFF.

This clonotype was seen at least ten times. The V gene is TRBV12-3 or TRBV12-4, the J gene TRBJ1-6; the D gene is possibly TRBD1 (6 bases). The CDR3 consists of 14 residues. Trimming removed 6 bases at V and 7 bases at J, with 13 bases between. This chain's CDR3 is CASSLGQSNSPLHF. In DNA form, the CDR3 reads TGTGCCAGCAGCCTTGGACAGTCCAATTCACCCCTCCACTTT.

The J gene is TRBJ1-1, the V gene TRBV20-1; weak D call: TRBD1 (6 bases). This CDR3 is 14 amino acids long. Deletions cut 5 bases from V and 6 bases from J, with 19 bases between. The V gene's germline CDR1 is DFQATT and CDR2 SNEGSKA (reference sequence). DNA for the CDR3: TGCAGTGCTCCCCACAGGGCAGGGGCCCCTGAAGCTTTCTTT. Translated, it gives CSAPHRAGAPEAFF.

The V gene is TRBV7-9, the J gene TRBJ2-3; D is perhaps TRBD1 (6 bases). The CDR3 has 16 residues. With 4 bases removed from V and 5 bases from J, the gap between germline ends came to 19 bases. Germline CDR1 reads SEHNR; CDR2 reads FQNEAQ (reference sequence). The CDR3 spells CASSSPWGPSRDTQYF. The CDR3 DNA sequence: TGTGCCAGCAGCTCACCCTGGGGGCCCAGTAGAGATACGCAGTATTTT.

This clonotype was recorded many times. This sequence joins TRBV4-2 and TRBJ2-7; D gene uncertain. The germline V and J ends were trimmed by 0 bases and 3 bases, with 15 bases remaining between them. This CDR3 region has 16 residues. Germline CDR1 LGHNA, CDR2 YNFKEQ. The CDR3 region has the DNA TGTGCCAGCAGCCAAGATAGCAGCGAAAATTTCTACGAGCAGTACTTC. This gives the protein CASSQDSSENFYEQYF.

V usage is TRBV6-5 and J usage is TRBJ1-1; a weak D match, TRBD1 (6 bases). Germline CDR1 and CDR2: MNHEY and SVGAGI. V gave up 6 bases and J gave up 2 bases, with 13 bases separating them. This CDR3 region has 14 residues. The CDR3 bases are TGTGCCAGCAGGATGACAGGTCCAAACACTGAAGCTTTCTTT. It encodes CASRMTGPNTEAFF.

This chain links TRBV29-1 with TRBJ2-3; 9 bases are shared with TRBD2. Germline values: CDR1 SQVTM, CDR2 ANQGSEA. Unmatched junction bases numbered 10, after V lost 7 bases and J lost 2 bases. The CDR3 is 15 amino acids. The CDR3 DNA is TGCAGCGGGGCCGGCCTAGCGGGGTTCACAGATACGCAGTATTTT. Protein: CSGAGLAGFTDTQYF.

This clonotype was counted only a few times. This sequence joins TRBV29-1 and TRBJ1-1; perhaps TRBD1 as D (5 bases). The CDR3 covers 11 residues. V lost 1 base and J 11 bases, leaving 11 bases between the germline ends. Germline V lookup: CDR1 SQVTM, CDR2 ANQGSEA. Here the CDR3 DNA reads TGCAGCGTTGAAGTGGGACCCGGGGCTTTCTTT. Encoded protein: CSVEVGPGAFF.

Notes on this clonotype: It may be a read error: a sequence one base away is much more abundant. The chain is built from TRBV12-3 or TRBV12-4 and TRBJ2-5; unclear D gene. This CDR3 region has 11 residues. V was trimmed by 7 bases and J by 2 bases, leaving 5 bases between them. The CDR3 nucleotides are TGTGCCAGCAAAGATCAAGAGACCCAGTACTTC. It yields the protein CASKDQETQYF.